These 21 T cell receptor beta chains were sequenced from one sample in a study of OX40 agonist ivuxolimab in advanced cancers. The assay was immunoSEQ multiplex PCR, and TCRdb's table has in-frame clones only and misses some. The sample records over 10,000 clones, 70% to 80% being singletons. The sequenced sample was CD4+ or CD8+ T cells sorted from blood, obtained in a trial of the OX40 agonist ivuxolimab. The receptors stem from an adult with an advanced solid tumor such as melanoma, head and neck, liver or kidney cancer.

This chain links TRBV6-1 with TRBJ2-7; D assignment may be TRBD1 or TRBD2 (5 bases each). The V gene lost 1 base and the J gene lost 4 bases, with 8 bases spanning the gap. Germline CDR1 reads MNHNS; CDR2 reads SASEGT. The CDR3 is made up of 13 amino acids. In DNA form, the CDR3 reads TGTGCCAGCAGTGAAGTTGGGGGATACGAGCAGTACTTC. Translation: CASSEVGGYEQYF.

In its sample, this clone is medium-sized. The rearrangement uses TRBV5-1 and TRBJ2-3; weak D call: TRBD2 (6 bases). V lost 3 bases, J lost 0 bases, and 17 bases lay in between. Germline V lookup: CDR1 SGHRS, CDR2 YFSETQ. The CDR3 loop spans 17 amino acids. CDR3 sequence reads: CASSSMGLPLSTDTQYF. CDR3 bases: TGCGCCAGCAGCTCCATGGGACTTCCGCTAAGCACAGATACGCAGTATTTT.

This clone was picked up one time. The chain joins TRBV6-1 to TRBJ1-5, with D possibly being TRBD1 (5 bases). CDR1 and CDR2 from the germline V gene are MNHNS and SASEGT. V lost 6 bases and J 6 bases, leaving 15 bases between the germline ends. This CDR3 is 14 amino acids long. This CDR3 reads CASRHQGLGQPQHF. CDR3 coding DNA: TGTGCCAGCAGACACCAGGGTCTCGGTCAGCCCCAGCATTTT.

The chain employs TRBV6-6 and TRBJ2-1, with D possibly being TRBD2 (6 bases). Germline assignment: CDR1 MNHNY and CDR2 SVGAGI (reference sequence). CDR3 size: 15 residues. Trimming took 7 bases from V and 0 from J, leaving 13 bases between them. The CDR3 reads CASTPTSLSYNEQFF. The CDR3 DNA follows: TGTGCCAGCACCCCAACTAGCCTCTCCTACAATGAGCAGTTCTTC.

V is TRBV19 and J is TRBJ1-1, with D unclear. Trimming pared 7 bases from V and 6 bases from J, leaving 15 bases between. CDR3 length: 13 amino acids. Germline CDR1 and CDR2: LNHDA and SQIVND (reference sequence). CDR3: CASIREGGSEAFF. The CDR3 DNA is TGTGCCAGTATCCGGGAAGGAGGCTCTGAAGCTTTCTTT.

In DNA form, the CDR3 reads TGTGCCAGCAGCTTAGCGGGAGGCCACCTCTACGAGCAGTACTTC. It encodes CASSLAGGHLYEQYF. This rearrangement joins TRBV5-4 to TRBJ2-7; 9 positions match TRBD2. Germline trimming cut 2 bases from V and 3 bases from J; bases unmatched to any gene: 6. CDR3 size: 15 residues. Germline V gene lookup returns CDR1 SGHNT and CDR2 YYREEE (reference sequence).

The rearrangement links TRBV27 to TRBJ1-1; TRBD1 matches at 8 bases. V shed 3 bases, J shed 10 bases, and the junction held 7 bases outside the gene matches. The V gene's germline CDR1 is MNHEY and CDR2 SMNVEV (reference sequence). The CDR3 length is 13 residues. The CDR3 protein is CASSFDRGSRAFF. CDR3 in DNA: TGTGCCAGCAGTTTCGACAGGGGTTCGCGAGCTTTCTTT.

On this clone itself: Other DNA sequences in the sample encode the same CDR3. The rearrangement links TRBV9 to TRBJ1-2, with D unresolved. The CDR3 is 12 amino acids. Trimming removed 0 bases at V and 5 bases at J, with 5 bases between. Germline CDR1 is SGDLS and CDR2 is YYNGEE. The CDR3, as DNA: TGTGCCAGCAGCGTAGAAGGATATGGCTACACCTTC. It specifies CASSVEGYGYTF. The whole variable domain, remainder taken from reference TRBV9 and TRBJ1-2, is DSGVTQTPKHLITATGQRVTLRCSPRSGDLSVYWYQQSLDQGLQFLIQYYNGEERAKGNILERFSAQQFPDLHSELNLSSLELGDSALYFCASSVEGYGYTFGSGTRLTVV.

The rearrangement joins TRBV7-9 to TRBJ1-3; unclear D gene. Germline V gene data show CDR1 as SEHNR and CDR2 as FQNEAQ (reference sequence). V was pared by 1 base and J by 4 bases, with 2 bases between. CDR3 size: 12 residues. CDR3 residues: CASSLEGNTIYF. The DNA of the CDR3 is TGTGCCAGCAGCTTAGAGGGAAACACCATATATTTT.

The CDR3 region has the DNA TGTGCCAGCAGCTTGGGTCAGATGAACACTGAAGCTTTCTTT. Translated, it gives CASSLGQMNTEAFF. The chain is built from TRBV5-7 and TRBJ1-1; D is unclear. TRBV5-7 is an open reading frame whose function is uncertain. The V and J ends lost 0 bases and 0 bases respectively, with 6 bases between them. This CDR3 is 14 amino acids long.

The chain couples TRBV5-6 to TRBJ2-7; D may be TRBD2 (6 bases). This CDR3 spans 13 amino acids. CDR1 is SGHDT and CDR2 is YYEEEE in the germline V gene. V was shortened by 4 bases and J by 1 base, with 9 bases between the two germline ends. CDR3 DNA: TGTGCCAGCAGCGCCGGGACTTCCTACGAGCAGTACTTC. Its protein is CASSAGTSYEQYF.

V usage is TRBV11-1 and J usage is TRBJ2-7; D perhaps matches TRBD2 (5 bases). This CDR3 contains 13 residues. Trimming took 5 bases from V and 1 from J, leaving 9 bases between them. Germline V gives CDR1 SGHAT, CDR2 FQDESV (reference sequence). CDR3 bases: TGTGCCAGCAGCCCAACTAGATCCTACGAGCAGTACTTC. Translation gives CASSPTRSYEQYF.

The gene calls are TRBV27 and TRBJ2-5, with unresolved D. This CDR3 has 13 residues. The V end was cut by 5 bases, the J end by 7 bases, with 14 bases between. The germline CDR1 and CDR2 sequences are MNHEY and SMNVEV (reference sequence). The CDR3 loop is CASSVRILGTQYF. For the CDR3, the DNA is TGTGCCAGCAGTGTACGGATTTTGGGGACCCAGTACTTC.

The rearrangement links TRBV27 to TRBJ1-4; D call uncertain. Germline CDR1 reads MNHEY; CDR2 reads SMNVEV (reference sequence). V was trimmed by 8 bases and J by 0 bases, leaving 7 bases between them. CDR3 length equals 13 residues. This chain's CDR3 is CASAFSTNEKLFF. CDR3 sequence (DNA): TGTGCCAGCGCGTTTTCAACTAATGAAAAACTGTTTTTT.

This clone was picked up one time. CDR3 coding DNA: TGTGCCAGCAGTGAGTCCGGTCCCTACGAGCAGTACTTC. Translating gives CASSESGPYEQYF. The V gene is TRBV2, the J gene TRBJ2-7; D gene ambiguous. The ends were cut back, 3 bases at V and 2 bases at J, with 8 bases in the middle. This CDR3 spans 13 amino acids. Germline V lookup: CDR1 SNHLY, CDR2 FYNNEI.

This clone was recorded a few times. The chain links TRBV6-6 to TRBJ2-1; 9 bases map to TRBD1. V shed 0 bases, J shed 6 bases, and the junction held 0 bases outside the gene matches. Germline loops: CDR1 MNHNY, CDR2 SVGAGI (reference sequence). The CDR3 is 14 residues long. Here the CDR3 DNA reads TGTGCCAGCAGTTACTCGACAGGGGGCAATGAGCAGTTCTTC. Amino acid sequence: CASSYSTGGNEQFF.

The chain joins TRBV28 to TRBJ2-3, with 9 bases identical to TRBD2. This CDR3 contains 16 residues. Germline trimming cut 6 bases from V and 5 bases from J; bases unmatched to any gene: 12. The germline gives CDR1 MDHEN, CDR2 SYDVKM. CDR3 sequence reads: CASSPRLAVELDTQYF. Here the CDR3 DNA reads TGTGCCAGCAGCCCAAGACTAGCGGTGGAACTAGATACGCAGTATTTT.

The CDR3 reads CASSRSGRPYEQYF. In DNA form, the CDR3 reads TGTGCCAGCAGTAGAAGCGGGAGACCCTACGAGCAGTACTTC. V is TRBV28 and J is TRBJ2-7; 8 bases match TRBD2. From germline, CDR1 is MDHEN and CDR2 SYDVKM. The CDR3 is 14 amino acids. Trimming at V came to 5 bases and at J to 2 bases, leaving 5 bases not matched to a gene. Full variable domain (rest looked up from reference TRBV28 and TRBJ2-7): DVKVTQSSRYLVKRTGEKVFLECVQDMDHENMFWYRQDPGLGLRLIYFSYDVKMKEKGDIPEGYSVSREKKERFSLILESASTNQTSMYLCASSRSGRPYEQYFGPGTRLTVT.

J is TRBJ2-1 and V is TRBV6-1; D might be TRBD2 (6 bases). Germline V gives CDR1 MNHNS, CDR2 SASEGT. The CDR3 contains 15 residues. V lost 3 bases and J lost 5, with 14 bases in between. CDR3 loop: CASSDLGRLHNEQFF. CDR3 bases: TGTGCCAGCAGTGACCTAGGGAGGCTCCACAATGAGCAGTTCTTC.

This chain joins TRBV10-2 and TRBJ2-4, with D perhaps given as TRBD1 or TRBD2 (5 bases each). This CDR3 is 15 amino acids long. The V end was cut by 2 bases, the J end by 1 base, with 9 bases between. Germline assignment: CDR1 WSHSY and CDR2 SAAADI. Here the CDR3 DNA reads TGCGCCAGCAGTGAGGAGGGGACGGCCAAAAACATTCAGTACTTC. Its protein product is CASSEEGTAKNIQYF.

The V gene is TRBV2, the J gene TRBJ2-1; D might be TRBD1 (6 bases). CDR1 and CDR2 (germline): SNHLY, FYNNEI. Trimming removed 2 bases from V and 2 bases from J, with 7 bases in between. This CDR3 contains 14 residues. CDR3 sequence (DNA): TGTGCCAGCAGTGAAAAGGGGGCCTACAATGAGCAGTTCTTC. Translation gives CASSEKGAYNEQFF.